One and the same sample provided the 8 T cell receptor beta chains below, sequenced in a study of T cells after yellow fever vaccination. TCRdb independently ran MiXCR on the 5' RACE reads; one entry per CDR3 protein. The sample lists hundreds of thousands of distinct CDR3 sequences, just over 20% occurring once. The sequencing here drew on PBMCs, taken more than 20 days after the first yellow fever vaccination. The receptors originated from a man aged 18 to 35 who received the YFV17D yellow fever vaccine.

The V and J genes are TRBV11-2 and TRBJ1-4; D might be TRBD1 (6 bases). V was pared by 3 bases and J by 5 bases, with 13 bases between. The length of the CDR3 is 15 residues. Germline CDR1 is SGHAT and CDR2 is FQNNGV. The CDR3 region is CASSFSRQANEKLFF. The CDR3 DNA is TGTGCCAGCAGCTTTTCCAGACAGGCGAATGAAAAACTGTTTTTT. Full variable domain (remainder filled in from reference TRBV11-2 and TRBJ1-4): EAGVAQSPRYKIIEKRQSVAFWCNPISGHATLYWYQQILGQGPKLLIQFQNNGVVDDSQLPKDRFSAERLKGVDSTLKIQPAKLEDSAVYLCASSFSRQANEKLFFGSGTQLSVL.

This clonotype was observed a handful of times. This CDR3 reads CASSLVVRGHGELFF. CDR3 coding DNA: TGTGCCAGCAGCTTAGTGGTCAGGGGGCACGGGGAGCTGTTTTTT. The chain carries TRBV7-2 and TRBJ2-2; 8 nucleotides match TRBD1. CDR3 length: 15 residues. Trimming removed 1 base from V and 7 bases from J; junction bases left unmatched: 5. The germline V gene has CDR1 SGHTA and CDR2 FQGNSA. The whole variable domain, filled in from reference TRBV7-2 and TRBJ2-2, reads GAGVSQSPSNKVTEKGKDVELRCDPISGHTALYWYRQSLGQGLEFLIYFQGNSAPDKSGLPSDRFSAERTGGSVSTLTIQRTQQEDSAVYLCASSLVVRGHGELFFGEGSRLTVL.

At least ten counts were recorded for this clonotype. The chain is built from TRBV18 and TRBJ1-5; TRBD1 agrees at 11 bases. The CDR3 runs to 14 residues. V dropped 6 bases and J dropped 6; count of bases not matched to a gene: 4. In germline, CDR1 is KGHSH, CDR2 LQKENI. The CDR3 spells CASSPGTGGQPQHF. CDR3 coding DNA: TGTGCCAGCTCCCCCGGGACAGGGGGTCAGCCCCAGCATTTT.

This clonotype was observed a handful of times. The chain carries TRBV28 and TRBJ2-7, with 13 nucleotides matching TRBD2. V lost 5 bases and J lost 9; bases outside the gene matches: 13. CDR3 length: 16 amino acids. Germline V gives CDR1 MDHEN, CDR2 SYDVKM. The CDR3 DNA is TGTGCCAGCAGTCCCAGTGGGACTAGCGGGGTACGAGGGCAGTACGTC. Its translation: CASSPSGTSGVRGQYV.

This clonotype was seen ten or more times. The chain links TRBV20-1 to TRBJ2-1, with 11 bases fitting TRBD2. The CDR3 is 17 amino acids. CDR1 DFQATT and CDR2 SNEGSKA come from the germline V gene (reference sequence). J lost 9 bases, V lost 0 bases, and 13 bases had no gene match. CDR3: CSARDYELAGAPSEQFF. Here the CDR3 DNA reads TGCAGTGCTAGAGATTATGAACTAGCGGGGGCCCCGTCTGAGCAGTTCTTC.

This clonotype was recorded a few times. V and J are TRBV7-2 and TRBJ1-1, with unresolved D. Germline V lookup: CDR1 SGHTA, CDR2 FQGNSA. CDR3 length equals 12 residues. Trimming removed 5 bases from V and 4 bases from J, with 8 bases in between. In DNA, the CDR3 is TGTGCCAGCAGCCTTTATCTCACTGAAGCTTTCTTT. The encoded protein is CASSLYLTEAFF.

This clonotype came up a few times. The chain carries TRBV20-1 and TRBJ1-1; D is ambiguous. Germline V gene data show CDR1 as DFQATT and CDR2 as SNEGSKA (reference sequence). This CDR3 region has 14 residues. V gave up 0 bases and J gave up 1 base, with 9 bases separating them. The CDR3 protein is CSARENARNTEAFF. The DNA of the CDR3 is TGCAGTGCTAGAGAGAACGCGAGGAACACTGAAGCTTTCTTT.

The rearrangement links TRBV3-1 to TRBJ2-1; 11 bases are a match to TRBD2. V lost 5 bases to trimming and J lost 6 bases; unmatched junction nucleotides: 6. This CDR3 is built from 15 residues. The germline CDR1 and CDR2 sequences are LGHDT and YNNKEL (reference sequence). The CDR3 coding sequence is TGTGCCAGCAGCACTTCTAGCGGGGGGAGCAATGAGCAGTTCTTC. The encoded protein is CASSTSSGGSNEQFF.